This T cell receptor beta chain emerged from a study of response to subunit inactivated influenza vaccine. Ten or more counts support this clonotype. This CDR3 is built from 14 residues. J was trimmed by 6 bases and V by 3 bases; bases with no gene match: 5. TCRdb reanalysed the RT-PCR reads using MiXCR and keeps one entry per CDR3 protein. The sample consists of about 780,000 distinct CDR3 sequences, around 20% of them appearing once. The receptor's source is a middle-aged man who received an inactivated influenza vaccine. This chain uses TRBV12-3 or TRBV12-4 with TRBJ1-5; 7 bases agree with TRBD1. This sample comprised PBMCs from blood, obtained about 5 days after vaccination. The CDR3 DNA reads as TGTGCCAGCAGTTTTGACAGGGCAGGTCAGCCCCAGCATTTT. It codes for CASSFDRAGQPQHF.